This T cell receptor beta chain was profiled in a study of blood T cell repertoires in COVID-19 (dated by TCRdb to 2019 to 2021). About the study as a whole: Collaborator samples came from the United States, Italy and Spain and covered acute and convalescent phases of COVID-19. The prospective study material was composed of cDNA or gDNA derived from T cells, B-cell-depleted T cells, or PBMCs. Deeply sampled blood TCRbeta repertoires from subjects exposed to, actively infected with, or recovered from COVID-19 were included in the dataset. A freely available public database, intended as a resource for researchers studying the immune response to SARS-CoV-2, is where the repertoires were released. The samples were drawn from the first 160 participants of the ongoing ImmuneRACE study and from 950 to 1,500 subjects provided by 6 global collaborators. The sample metadata nearly always contained a de-identified subject ID, COVID-19 status, age in years and sex. HLA class I and class II types, where available, came from metadata supplied by the sample provider rather than from assay-based typing.

Overall study outcomes, separate from this receptor: Clinical and demographic metadata were provided uncurated, with the amount varying by source and participant.

V lost 3 bases and J lost 0 bases, and the count of bases not matched to a germline gene is 3. Including the terminal cysteine and phenylalanine, the CDR3 comprises 15 residues. Solely the CDR3 DNA is kept, with 45 bases framed from the first base. Based on the germline V gene, the CDR1 and CDR2 sequences are ENHRY and SYGVKD. This clone was found a few times. Its antigen specificity is not known. No much larger clone exists at a distance of one base, and base qualities are not known. TCRbeta CDR3 regions were amplified from genomic DNA using the immunoSEQ Assay, a bias-controlled multiplex PCR. In the authors' own workflow: Within the assay, amplification of reference gene primers was used to estimate how many nucleated cells each sample contained. To quantify the absolute abundance of each unique TCRbeta CDR3 rearrangement, sequence reads were collapsed and filtered. For each sample, productive Simpson clonality was calculated by taking the square root of Simpson's diversity index across productive rearrangements. This immuneACCESS table, as held by TCRdb, lists in-frame sequences with V and J called but not all clones. Of the missing ones, under half trace to an unresolved V gene in checked studies; the others have no known cause. The DNA was the basis for D and trimming; V, J and clone size are from that table. Present in this sample are about 300,000 clones, 86% of which were seen just once. Around 1.5% of the sample goes to the ten largest clones.

Whole blood was collected in K2EDTA tubes by collaborating institutions according to the institutions' own protocols. For TCRbeta analysis, collaborators shipped samples in one of three forms: frozen whole blood, isolated PBMCs, or DNA extracted from either of those sample types. Recombination connected TRBV10-3 to TRBJ2-3, and 7 junction bases match TRBD2. The TCR was taken from a woman aged 45-65 years with acute or convalescent COVID-19. Sequenced input: peripheral blood. The CDR3 in this case is CAISESGASTDTQYF. The nucleotide sequence is given as TGTGCCATCAGTGAAAGCGGGGCTAGCACAGATACGCAGTATTTT.